One sample yielded the 20 T cell receptor beta chains listed below, sequenced in a study of T cells expressing NK-cell markers. No DNA is given; TCRdb re-called the 5' RACE reads and lists each CDR3 protein once. This sample's table reports about 380,000 distinct CDR3 sequences. The sequencing sample was made of blood T cells: a sorted CD56 or NKG2C T cell subset, CD4+ or CD8+ T cells, or bulk PBMC T cells (not recorded which). These TCRs come from a man aged 18 to 69 in good health.

The genes are TRBV18 and TRBJ2-5; without DNA, the TCRdb call of TRBD1 cannot be checked. CDR1 is KGHSH, CDR2 LQKENI, per germline. This CDR3 is built from 14 residues. CDR3: CASSPSGGRETQYF.

This chain uses TRBV6-1 with TRBJ2-7; the D call from TCRdb, TRBD1, cannot be confirmed without DNA. Germline CDR1 is MNHNS and CDR2 is SASEGT. The CDR3 is 15 residues long. The CDR3 region is CASKNRDISSYEQYF.

CDR3 sequence reads: CASSSARGPGANVLTF. The chain links TRBV28 to TRBJ2-6. The germline V gene encodes CDR1 MDHEN and CDR2 SYDVKM. This CDR3 spans 16 amino acids.

The chain joins TRBV7-9 to TRBJ2-2; TCRdb's D call of TRBD2 is untestable without DNA. Looked up from germline, CDR1 is SEHNR and CDR2 is FQNEAQ (reference sequence). The CDR3 extends over 14 amino acids. The chain's CDR3 is CASSSRAGAGELFF.

Here the CDR3 reads CASSPRTGTGVTEAFF. This chain uses TRBV7-8 with TRBJ1-1; checking the TCRdb D call of TRBD1 is not possible without DNA. CDR3 length: 16 residues. The germline gives CDR1 SGHVS, CDR2 FQNEAQ.

The V gene is TRBV7-3, the J gene TRBJ2-1; TCRdb's assignment of TRBD2 cannot be checked, as there is no DNA. The CDR3 runs 16 residues. The germline V gene has CDR1 SGHTA and CDR2 FQGTGA. CDR3 loop: CASSPRTSPPYNEQFF.

This chain joins TRBV10-3 and TRBJ2-1; without DNA, the TCRdb call of TRBD2 cannot be checked. The CDR3 is made up of 13 amino acids. CDR1 and CDR2 from the germline V gene are ENHRY and SYGVKD. This CDR3 reads CATLIAGYNEQFF.

This chain joins TRBV20-1 and TRBJ2-1. Germline V lookup: CDR1 DFQATT, CDR2 SNEGSKA (reference sequence). The CDR3 runs 14 residues. The CDR3 loop reads CSARGLSLRDEQFF.

V is TRBV5-4 and J is TRBJ2-1; TCRdb selects TRBD2, and the lack of DNA leaves this call unchecked. There are 15 residues in the CDR3. Germline V gives CDR1 SGHNT, CDR2 YYREEE (reference sequence). The CDR3 protein is CASSRGLVAGNEQFF. The full variable domain, in which reference TRBV5-4 and TRBJ2-1 provide the parts outside the CDR3, is ETGVTQSPTHLIKTRGQQVTLRCSSQSGHNTVSWYQQALGQGPQFIFQYYREEENGRGNFPPRFSGLQFPNYSSELNVNALELDDSALYLCASSRGLVAGNEQFFGPGTRLTVL.

The rearrangement joins TRBV28 to TRBJ2-4; TCRdb's D call, TRBD1, is unchecked because there is no DNA. The length of the CDR3 is 16 residues. Looked up from germline, CDR1 is MDHEN and CDR2 is SYDVKM. The chain's CDR3 is CASSRGQGLAKNIQYF.

The gene calls are TRBV7-9 and TRBJ2-7; the D call of TRBD1 rests on TCRdb alone, since no DNA is present to check it. CDR1 and CDR2 (germline): SEHNR, FQNEAQ (reference sequence). This CDR3 contains 16 residues. The CDR3 region is CASSRLFQGVGREQYF. Full variable domain (outside the CDR3, taken from reference TRBV7-9 and TRBJ2-7): DTGVSQNPRHKITKRGQNVTFRCDPISEHNRLYWYRQTLGQGPEFLTYFQNEAQLEKSRLLSDRFSAERPKGSFSTLEIQRTEQGDSAMYLCASSRLFQGVGREQYFGPGTRLTVT.

This chain connects TRBV27 to TRBJ2-6; TCRdb lists TRBD2, though no DNA is available to test this call. Germline loops: CDR1 MNHEY, CDR2 SMNVEV (reference sequence). CDR3 length equals 17 residues. The CDR3 here is CASSFSLAGGGANVLTF.

The chain has TRBV6-1 and TRBJ1-6; the TCRdb D gene call, TRBD1, has no DNA to confirm it. Germline CDR1 is MNHNS and CDR2 is SASEGT. The CDR3 extends over 15 amino acids. The CDR3 loop is CASSPRQPYNSPLHF.

The genes are TRBV7-9 and TRBJ2-7. CDR3 size: 16 residues. Per the germline V gene, CDR1 is SEHNR and CDR2 is FQNEAQ (reference sequence). The CDR3: CASSLGHQILTYEQYF.

The chain is built from TRBV18 and TRBJ1-5; without DNA, the TCRdb call of TRBD1 cannot be checked. This CDR3 is 16 amino acids long. The germline CDR1 and CDR2 sequences are KGHSH and LQKENI. CDR3: CASSPAGGPKTQPQHF.

The V and J genes are TRBV5-6 and TRBJ2-7. CDR3 length equals 12 residues. Germline lookup yields CDR1 SGHDT and CDR2 YYEEEE. CDR3 amino acids: CASSLQSYEQYF.

Here the CDR3 reads CASIPIHEQYF. The chain carries TRBV21-1 and TRBJ2-7. TRBV21-1 is marked as a pseudogene. The CDR3 has 11 residues.

This chain connects TRBV15 to TRBJ2-3; with no DNA, the TCRdb D assignment of TRBD1 cannot be verified. The CDR3 loop spans 15 amino acids. Germline V gives CDR1 LNHNV, CDR2 YYDKDF (reference sequence). This CDR3 reads CATSREVRQTDTQYF.

This chain links TRBV6-1 with TRBJ2-3; TCRdb designates TRBD1, a call that cannot be tested without DNA. The CDR3 has 15 amino acids. Per germline, CDR1 MNHNS and CDR2 SASEGT. The CDR3 here is CASSEATGGQDTQYF.

The chain is built from TRBV5-1 and TRBJ2-1; TCRdb picks TRBD2, but there is no DNA to check that call. The CDR3 contains 19 residues. Germline values: CDR1 SGHRS, CDR2 YFSETQ. CDR3 residues: CASSGTSGGPFYSYNEQFF.